The 28 T cell receptor beta chains listed next were all sequenced from one sample in a study of blood T cell repertoires in COVID-19. TCRdb keeps only in-frame clones here, not all; method: immunoSEQ multiplex PCR. In the table there are roughly 56,000 clones, 86% of which are singletons. Material: peripheral blood. The receptors originated from a human donor in a cohort sampled during active COVID-19.

The sample holds a few counts of this clone. The V gene is TRBV5-1, the J gene TRBJ2-3, with D perhaps matching TRBD1 (5 bases). Looked up from germline, CDR1 is SGHRS and CDR2 is YFSETQ. The CDR3 covers 13 residues. The V end was cut by 2 bases, the J end by 9 bases, with 13 bases between. The CDR3 region has the DNA TGCGCCAGCAGCTTCTCAGGGATATCAACGCAGTATTTT. It codes for CASSFSGISTQYF.

The CDR3 loop is CASSQDWFGTDGYTF. DNA of the CDR3: TGTGCCAGCAGCCAAGATTGGTTTGGTACGGATGGCTACACCTTC. The rearrangement links TRBV14 to TRBJ1-2, with unresolved D. The CDR3 consists of 15 residues. Looked up from germline, CDR1 is SGHDN and CDR2 is FVKESK. Trimming left V 0 bases short and J 6 bases short, with 14 bases between.

J is TRBJ2-6 and V is TRBV7-9, with D possibly being TRBD1 (5 bases). This CDR3 is 14 amino acids long. V shed 8 bases and J shed 4 bases, with 12 bases lying between them. The germline gives CDR1 SEHNR, CDR2 FQNEAQ (reference sequence). In DNA form, the CDR3 reads TGTGCCAGCGGCAGGGTTAGCGGGGCCAACGTCCTGACTTTC. Protein product: CASGRVSGANVLTF.

This clone was recorded only once. The chain is built from TRBV11-2 and TRBJ2-1, with TRBD2 matching over 8 bases. Germline V gene lookup returns CDR1 SGHAT and CDR2 FQNNGV. This CDR3 comprises 15 residues. V was pared by 0 bases and J by 7 bases, with 5 bases of the junction left unmatched. The CDR3 here is CASSLESGSINEQFF. DNA of the CDR3: TGTGCCAGCAGCTTAGAGAGCGGGAGTATTAATGAGCAGTTCTTC.

The gene calls are TRBV5-1 and TRBJ2-7; 10 bases map to TRBD1. CDR1 and CDR2 (germline): SGHRS, YFSETQ. The CDR3 runs 15 residues. V was pared by 0 bases and J by 5 bases, with 5 bases of the junction left unmatched. The CDR3 here is CASSLEGTGANEQYF. In DNA form, the CDR3 reads TGCGCCAGCAGCTTGGAGGGGACAGGGGCCAACGAGCAGTACTTC. Using reference TRBV5-1 and TRBJ2-7 for the parts outside the CDR3, the full variable domain is KAGVTQTPRYLIKTRGQQVTLSCSPISGHRSVSWYQQTPGQGLQFLFEYFSETQRNKGNFPGRFSGRQFSNSRSEMNVSTLELGDSALYLCASSLEGTGANEQYFGPGTRLTVT.

V is TRBV12-3 or TRBV12-4 and J is TRBJ2-1; 11 bases fit TRBD2. With V trimmed by 10 bases and J by 7 bases, 6 bases remained unmatched. This CDR3 contains 13 residues. The CDR3: CATGLAGGNEQFF. CDR3 nucleotide sequence: TGTGCCACCGGACTAGCGGGTGGAAATGAGCAGTTCTTC.

The rearrangement links TRBV5-1 to TRBJ2-7, with 10 bases lining up with TRBD1. Germline CDR1 reads SGHRS; CDR2 reads YFSETQ. The CDR3 runs to 15 residues. V shed 3 bases, J shed 2 bases, and the junction held 5 bases outside the gene matches. The CDR3 DNA reads TGCGCCAGCAGCTCTCCGGGACAGGGGACCTACGAGCAGTACTTC. This sequence encodes CASSSPGQGTYEQYF.

V and J are TRBV11-2 and TRBJ2-3; 7 bases map to TRBD2. Germline V lookup: CDR1 SGHAT, CDR2 FQNNGV. After removal of 3 bases from V and 3 bases from J, the junction contained 6 bases not matched to a gene. This CDR3 is 15 amino acids long. The CDR3 region is CASSFDAGVTDTQYF. The CDR3 DNA reads TGTGCCAGCAGCTTTGACGCGGGAGTGACAGATACGCAGTATTTT.

The genes are TRBV14 and TRBJ2-2, with 8 bases aligning to TRBD2. The CDR3 sequence is 21 residues long. V trimming: 0 bases; J trimming: 6 bases; junction bases outside the gene matches: 21. CDR1 SGHDN and CDR2 FVKESK come from the germline V gene. CDR3 amino acids: CASSQEQKFRTSRTNAGELFF. CDR3 coding DNA: TGTGCCAGCAGCCAAGAACAAAAATTCCGGACTAGCCGAACTAATGCCGGGGAGCTGTTTTTT.

In its sample, this clone was seen once. The V gene is TRBV5-1, the J gene TRBJ2-3, with D unresolved. The CDR3 runs to 11 residues. The V and J ends lost 5 bases and 10 bases respectively, with 11 bases between them. Germline V CDR1 and CDR2: SGHRS, YFSETQ. The CDR3 loop is CASRDEMAQYF. The DNA for the CDR3 is TGCGCCAGCAGAGATGAGATGGCGCAGTATTTT.

The chain recombines TRBV4-3 with TRBJ1-2; 7 bases align to TRBD1. The germline gives CDR1 LGHNA, CDR2 YSLEER. The CDR3 contains 13 residues. The junction had 4 bases not matched to a gene; V was cut back by 1 base and J by 8 bases. This CDR3 is CASSQVQGQGYTF. The DNA for the CDR3 is TGCGCCAGCAGCCAAGTACAGGGGCAGGGCTACACCTTC.

V gene TRBV7-2 combines with J gene TRBJ2-3, with 8 bases aligning to TRBD2. This CDR3 has 16 amino acids. CDR1 is SGHTA and CDR2 is FQGNSA in the germline V gene. The junction had 9 bases not matched to a gene; V was cut back by 3 bases and J by 4 bases. This chain's CDR3 is CASSFGSGNPADTQYF. The DNA for the CDR3 is TGTGCCAGCAGCTTTGGTAGCGGGAACCCCGCAGATACGCAGTATTTT.

This sequence joins TRBV25-1 and TRBJ1-2, with a weak D call TRBD1 (6 bases). The CDR3 runs 14 residues. Germline lookup yields CDR1 MGHDK and CDR2 SYGVNS. Trimming shortened V by 4 bases and J by 1 base, and 10 bases separated the two germline ends. CDR3 sequence reads: CASSGTGRNYGYTF. The CDR3 DNA reads TGTGCCAGCAGTGGAACAGGGCGTAACTATGGCTACACCTTC.

The chain joins TRBV7-9 to TRBJ2-7, with a possible D match to TRBD1 (6 bases). CDR1 and CDR2 (germline): SEHNR, FQNEAQ (reference sequence). The V gene lost 6 bases and the J gene lost 3 bases, with 21 bases spanning the gap. The CDR3 covers 16 residues. The CDR3 DNA sequence: TGTGCCAGCAGTAAATCTTACGGGACATACCACTACGAGCAGTACTTC. It is translated as CASSKSYGTYHYEQYF.

This chain joins TRBV19 and TRBJ2-7, with 10 bases matching TRBD1. The germline V gene has CDR1 LNHDA and CDR2 SQIVND (reference sequence). The CDR3 has 14 residues. V lost 5 bases and J lost 4; bases outside the gene matches: 5. In DNA form, the CDR3 reads TGTGCCAGTAGTTCGACAGGGGGCATATACGAGCAGTACTTC. Translation: CASSSTGGIYEQYF.

A few counts support this clone. The chain employs TRBV28 and TRBJ2-1, with TRBD2 identical over 10 bases. Germline trimming cut 4 bases from V and 7 bases from J; bases unmatched to any gene: 4. CDR3 length: 14 amino acids. The germline V gene has CDR1 MDHEN and CDR2 SYDVKM. The CDR3 is CASSSSGRENEQFF. CDR3 nucleotide sequence: TGTGCCAGCAGTTCTAGCGGGAGAGAGAATGAGCAGTTCTTC.

V gene TRBV5-1 combines with J gene TRBJ2-2, with 9 bases that match TRBD2. Germline CDR1 reads SGHRS; CDR2 reads YFSETQ. This CDR3 has 14 amino acids. The chain's CDR3 is CASTSGSNTGELFF. The CDR3 DNA sequence: TGCGCTAGTACTAGCGGGTCCAACACCGGGGAGCTGTTTTTT. Variable domain in full (rest from reference TRBV5-1 and TRBJ2-2): KAGVTQTPRYLIKTRGQQVTLSCSPISGHRSVSWYQQTPGQGLQFLFEYFSETQRNKGNFPGRFSGRQFSNSRSEMNVSTLELGDSALYLCASTSGSNTGELFFGEGSRLTVL.

This clone was detected only a few times. J is TRBJ1-5 and V is TRBV27, with 8 bases aligning to TRBD1. Germline assignment: CDR1 MNHEY and CDR2 SMNVEV (reference sequence). There are 15 residues in the CDR3. J lost 6 bases, V lost 5 bases, and 9 bases had no gene match. The CDR3 spells CASSRQGTGGQPQHF. CDR3 nucleotide sequence: TGTGCCAGCAGTCGACAGGGGACGGGCGGTCAGCCCCAGCATTTT.

The rearrangement joins TRBV7-8 to TRBJ2-3, with D perhaps matching TRBD1 (6 bases). The length of the CDR3 is 14 residues. Germline CDR1 is SGHVS and CDR2 is FQNEAQ. Trimming removed 4 bases from V and 2 bases from J, with 10 bases in between. The CDR3 is CASSSQGNTDTQYF. CDR3 nucleotides: TGTGCCAGCAGCTCTCAGGGGAACACAGATACGCAGTATTTT.

DNA of the CDR3: TGTGCCAGCAGCCCCCGGGACAGGCCATTCACCGGGGAGCTGTTTTTT. The encoded protein is CASSPRDRPFTGELFF. The genes are TRBV14 and TRBJ2-2, with 8 bases lining up with TRBD1. The CDR3 is 16 amino acids. Germline CDR1 is SGHDN and CDR2 is FVKESK. Germline trimming cut 4 bases from V and 4 bases from J; bases unmatched to any gene: 8.

This clone was found once. V gene TRBV7-9 combines with J gene TRBJ2-1; D is possibly TRBD2 (6 bases). The CDR3 length is 16 residues. Deletions cut 5 bases from V and 5 bases from J, with 19 bases between. Germline CDR1 is SEHNR and CDR2 is FQNEAQ (reference sequence). CDR3 nucleotide sequence: TGTGCCAGCAGCCATGACGGGAGCCGTTCCAACAATGAGCAGTTCTTC. Translation gives CASSHDGSRSNNEQFF.

The V gene is TRBV27, the J gene TRBJ2-3; D call uncertain. Deletions cut 2 bases from V and 6 bases from J, with 6 bases between. Germline lookup yields CDR1 MNHEY and CDR2 SMNVEV (reference sequence). This CDR3 is 12 amino acids long. CDR3 coding DNA: TGTGCCAGCAGTTTAAGGCGGGATACGCAGTATTTT. It is translated as CASSLRRDTQYF.

The sample holds one count of this clone. The chain uses TRBV5-6 and TRBJ2-4, with 7 nucleotides matching TRBD1. The CDR3 is 15 amino acids. The germline CDR1 and CDR2 sequences are SGHDT and YYEEEE. V shed 0 bases and J 6 bases; nucleotides not matched to a gene: 6. The CDR3 DNA reads as TGTGCCAGCAGCTTGGCCCCCCGACAGGGAAACATTCAGTACTTC. It translates to CASSLAPRQGNIQYF.

This chain uses TRBV6-5 with TRBJ2-3, with unresolved D. Trimming pared 4 bases from V and 2 bases from J, leaving 10 bases between. The CDR3 sequence is 14 residues long. Germline values: CDR1 MNHEY, CDR2 SVGAGI. CDR3 nucleotide sequence: TGTGCCAGCAGTTTTGTAGTCCCCACAGATACGCAGTATTTT. It codes for CASSFVVPTDTQYF.

The chain is built from TRBV7-2 and TRBJ2-5; 8 bases match TRBD2. V gave up 1 base and J gave up 4 bases; unmatched junction bases: 8. Germline V gene data show CDR1 as SGHTA and CDR2 as FQGNSA. The CDR3 runs to 16 residues. The DNA of the CDR3 is TGTGCCAGCAGCTTAGGAATGGCGGGAGGTGGAGAGACCCAGTACTTC. Its protein is CASSLGMAGGGETQYF.

The chain links TRBV7-7 to TRBJ2-5, with TRBD1 matching 7 bases. The germline V gene encodes CDR1 SSHAT and CDR2 FNYEAQ (reference sequence). V trimming: 3 bases; J trimming: 4 bases; junction bases outside the gene matches: 8. There are 15 residues in the CDR3. The CDR3 region has the DNA TGTGCCAGCAGCTTTGTTGGGTCAGGGGGAGAGACCCAGTACTTC. Its protein is CASSFVGSGGETQYF.

The V gene is TRBV28, the J gene TRBJ1-6; D might be TRBD1 (5 bases). The CDR3 spans 14 residues. In germline, CDR1 is MDHEN, CDR2 SYDVKM. V dropped 5 bases and J dropped 9 bases, with 14 bases sitting between them. Here the CDR3 DNA reads TGTGCCAGCAGTCCCCGGGGGGGGAGTTCACCCCTCCACTTT. This encodes CASSPRGGSSPLHF.

The rearrangement links TRBV7-9 to TRBJ2-1; 12 bases line up with TRBD2. Trimming cost V 5 bases and J 7 bases; bases outside gene matches: 6. Germline V gene data show CDR1 as SEHNR and CDR2 as FQNEAQ (reference sequence). The CDR3 covers 15 residues. CDR3 in amino acids: CASSKLAGGPNEQFF. As DNA, the CDR3 is TGTGCCAGCAGCAAGCTAGCGGGAGGGCCAAATGAGCAGTTCTTC.